This entry lists 19 T cell receptor beta chains sequenced from one sample in a study of blood T cell repertoires in COVID-19. Using immunoSEQ multiplex PCR, the repertoire was profiled, and TCRdb retains in-frame clones only, with some absent. The sample records a few hundred thousand clones, around 90% being singletons. Sequences were obtained from peripheral blood. The receptors come from a person under 35 with COVID-19, enrolled during active disease.

J is TRBJ2-5 and V is TRBV24-1; possibly TRBD1 for D (5 bases). Germline values: CDR1 KGHDR, CDR2 SFDVKD. With 4 bases removed from V and 3 bases from J, the gap between germline ends came to 11 bases. The CDR3 has 14 amino acids. In DNA form, the CDR3 reads TGTGCCACCAGTGACTCTTTGACAGAAGAGACCCAGTACTTC. It codes for CATSDSLTEETQYF.

This clone was counted a few times. The chain combines TRBV10-3 with TRBJ1-2; D is possibly TRBD1 (5 bases). With 3 bases removed from V and 6 bases from J, the gap between germline ends came to 14 bases. In germline, CDR1 is ENHRY, CDR2 SYGVKD. The CDR3 contains 14 residues. This CDR3 is CAISEGASEDGYTF. The CDR3 DNA is TGTGCCATCAGTGAAGGGGCGTCCGAGGATGGCTACACCTTC.

The chain carries TRBV7-9 and TRBJ2-3; 7 positions match TRBD2. The germline CDR1 and CDR2 sequences are SEHNR and FQNEAQ (reference sequence). V was pared by 1 base and J by 3 bases, with 10 bases of the junction left unmatched. CDR3 length equals 17 residues. The CDR3 protein is CASSLVFAGVTTDTQYF. In DNA, the CDR3 is TGTGCCAGCAGCTTAGTGTTTGCGGGAGTGACAACAGATACGCAGTATTTT.

There are a few counts of this clone. In DNA, the CDR3 is TGTGCCAGCAGGCCTCCCGGGACAGGGGGCGCGGCTTTCTTT. Protein sequence: CASRPPGTGGAAFF. This chain connects TRBV3-1 (or the pseudogene TRBV3-2) to TRBJ1-1, with 12 nucleotides matching TRBD1. With V trimmed by 6 bases and J by 11 bases, 10 bases remained unmatched. There are 14 residues in the CDR3. The germline V gene encodes CDR1 LGHDT and CDR2 YNNKEL (reference sequence).

The chain joins TRBV27 to TRBJ2-3, with 10 positions matching TRBD2. This CDR3 comprises 14 residues. V dropped 9 bases and J dropped 6; count of bases not matched to a gene: 9. Germline CDR1 is MNHEY and CDR2 is SMNVEV (reference sequence). CDR3 DNA sequence: TGTGCCAGTAGTGAACTAGCGGGAACCGATACGCAGTATTTT. Protein: CASSELAGTDTQYF.

This clone is a singleton in its sample. This chain links TRBV4-1 with TRBJ1-1; no clear D gene. The germline V gene encodes CDR1 MGHRA and CDR2 YSYEKL. The CDR3 contains 16 residues. V lost 1 base to trimming and J lost 3 bases, with 15 bases between them. The CDR3 nucleotides read TGCGCCAGCAGCCAAGCCACCGGGCCGCGGGACACTGAAGCTTTCTTT. This gives the protein CASSQATGPRDTEAFF.

The rearrangement uses TRBV29-1 and TRBJ2-7, with no clear D. V dropped 1 base and J dropped 2 bases, with 9 bases sitting between them. This CDR3 has 13 amino acids. CDR1 SQVTM and CDR2 ANQGSEA come from the germline V gene. CDR3: CSVEVALTYEQYF. The CDR3 DNA sequence: TGCAGCGTTGAAGTGGCTCTTACCTACGAGCAGTACTTC.

Here the CDR3 reads CASSQGSAGVSYNEQFF. CDR3 nucleotides: TGTGCCAGCAGCCAAGGATCGGCGGGTGTTTCCTACAATGAGCAGTTCTTC. This chain links TRBV3-1 (or the pseudogene TRBV3-2) with TRBJ2-1; tentative D call: TRBD2 (5 bases). The V and J ends lost 1 base and 1 base respectively, with 14 bases between them. This CDR3 contains 17 residues. Germline V gives CDR1 LGHDT, CDR2 YNNKEL (reference sequence).

The chain couples TRBV2 to TRBJ2-5; D perhaps matches TRBD1 (5 bases). CDR1 SNHLY and CDR2 FYNNEI come from the germline V gene. The length of the CDR3 is 13 residues. Between the trimmed V and J ends, which lost 6 bases and 1 base, there was a span of 9 bases. The CDR3 sequence is CASRPGIQETQYF. CDR3 sequence (DNA): TGTGCCAGCAGGCCAGGGATCCAAGAGACCCAGTACTTC.

The chain has TRBV25-1 and TRBJ1-6; TRBD1 might be the D (6 bases). The CDR3 runs 14 residues. Germline V gene lookup returns CDR1 MGHDK and CDR2 SYGVNS. V dropped 4 bases and J dropped 7 bases, with 11 bases sitting between them. The CDR3: CASSGGQLNSPLHF. As DNA, the CDR3 is TGTGCCAGCAGTGGTGGACAGCTAAATTCACCCCTCCACTTT. Full variable domain (remainder filled in from reference TRBV25-1 and TRBJ1-6): EADIYQTPRYLVIGTGKKITLECSQTMGHDKMYWYQQDPGMELHLIHYSYGVNSTEKGDLSSESTVSRIRTEHFPLTLESARPSHTSQYLCASSGGQLNSPLHFGNGTRLTVT.

The chain recombines TRBV28 with TRBJ2-7, with a possible D match to TRBD1 (5 bases). CDR1 is MDHEN, CDR2 SYDVKM, per germline. The CDR3 consists of 14 residues. The V gene lost 5 bases and the J gene lost 4 bases, with 15 bases spanning the gap. CDR3 DNA: TGTGCCAGCAGTGGAATTGACAGAGTTTACGAGCAGTACTTC. Its translation is CASSGIDRVYEQYF.

The genes are TRBV30 and TRBJ1-6; D is perhaps TRBD1 (6 bases). Germline values: CDR1 GTSNPN, CDR2 SVGIG (reference sequence). This CDR3 is 15 amino acids long. Between the trimmed V and J ends, which lost 1 base and 8 bases, there was a span of 15 bases. This CDR3 reads CAWSAIQGIDSPLHF. In nucleotides, the CDR3 is TGTGCCTGGAGTGCCATACAGGGAATTGATTCACCCCTCCACTTT.

The J gene is TRBJ2-7, the V gene TRBV5-6; D unclear. V was cut by 4 bases and J by 0 bases, with 5 bases left in between. This CDR3 is built from 12 residues. Germline CDR1 reads SGHDT; CDR2 reads YYEEEE. The CDR3, as DNA: TGTGCCAGCAGCGGCAGCTCCTACGAGCAGTACTTC. This gives the protein CASSGSSYEQYF.

The V gene is TRBV19, the J gene TRBJ1-1, with 8 bases fitting TRBD1. The CDR3 spans 13 residues. The V segment lost 7 bases and the J segment 7 bases; nucleotides outside the gene matches: 8. Germline CDR1 reads LNHDA; CDR2 reads SQIVND (reference sequence). As DNA, the CDR3 is TGTGCCAGTAATCCGCAGGGGGCCGGTGAAGCTTTCTTT. As protein: CASNPQGAGEAFF.

The chain has TRBV14 and TRBJ2-5; 11 bases map to TRBD1. This CDR3 has 16 amino acids. The trim removed 0 bases at V and 5 bases at J, leaving 5 bases unmatched. CDR1 SGHDN and CDR2 FVKESK come from the germline V gene. The CDR3 coding sequence is TGTGCCAGCAGCCAAGACCGGACAGGGGGCACGGAGACCCAGTACTTC. As protein: CASSQDRTGGTETQYF.

This chain joins TRBV11-2 and TRBJ1-2; 8 bases match TRBD1. The CDR3 spans 14 residues. The ends lost 5 bases at V and 9 bases at J; junction bases unmatched: 11. Germline V gene sequence: CDR1 SGHAT, CDR2 FQNNGV. Written as DNA, the CDR3 is TGTGCCAGCAGCCCGGGGACAGGCTTCTGGAGCTACACCTTC. This gives the protein CASSPGTGFWSYTF. Combining the CDR3 with reference TRBV11-2 and TRBJ1-2 gives the whole variable domain EAGVAQSPRYKIIEKRQSVAFWCNPISGHATLYWYQQILGQGPKLLIQFQNNGVVDDSQLPKDRFSAERLKGVDSTLKIQPAKLEDSAVYLCASSPGTGFWSYTFGSGTRLTVV.

The table lists this clone with a count of one. This chain uses TRBV19 with TRBJ2-1; TRBD2 agrees at 12 bases. Germline values: CDR1 LNHDA, CDR2 SQIVND (reference sequence). This CDR3 contains 14 residues. V gave up 6 bases and J gave up 6 bases; unmatched junction bases: 3. CDR3 amino acids: CASRPSGRVNEQFF. The CDR3 DNA reads as TGTGCCAGTAGACCTAGCGGGAGGGTCAATGAGCAGTTCTTC.

The chain carries TRBV5-1 and TRBJ1-6; D is uncertain. The germline CDR1 and CDR2 sequences are SGHRS and YFSETQ. This CDR3 has 15 amino acids. V lost 0 bases to trimming and J lost 2 bases, with 6 bases between them. As DNA, the CDR3 is TGCGCCAGCAGCTTGGGGGAGGCCTATAATTCACCCCTCCACTTT. It codes for CASSLGEAYNSPLHF.

The chain combines TRBV10-1 with TRBJ2-1; D might be TRBD1 (5 bases). V lost 0 bases to trimming and J lost 2 bases, with 11 bases between them. The CDR3 covers 16 residues. Germline V gene lookup returns CDR1 WNHNN and CDR2 SYGVQD (reference sequence). CDR3: CASSESRGQTYNEQFF. The CDR3 bases are TGCGCCAGCAGTGAGTCAAGGGGCCAAACCTACAATGAGCAGTTCTTC.